What follows are 25 T cell receptor beta chains derived from one specimen sequenced in a study of cytomegalovirus exposure and HLA in healthy donors. It was with 60 Vbeta and 13 Jbeta primers that the PCR ran. Clones were read by immunoSEQ multiplex PCR, and TCRdb kept only the in-frame ones, dropping some. The data hold fewer than 200,000 clones, with around 83% observed a single time. Sequencing used PBMCs. Receptors originate from a man aged 25-45 years in good health and CMV-seropositive.

The chain employs TRBV10-1 and TRBJ2-1; D not certain. The CDR3 is 11 amino acids. The V gene's germline CDR1 is WNHNN and CDR2 SYGVQD (reference sequence). V lost 3 bases, J lost 7 bases, and 4 bases lay in between. In nucleotides, the CDR3 is TGCGCCAGCAGTGACGAGAATGAGCAGTTCTTC. Translating gives CASSDENEQFF.

The chain has TRBV5-1 and TRBJ2-1; D may be TRBD2 (5 bases). Trimming took 5 bases from V and 6 from J, leaving 15 bases between them. CDR1 and CDR2 from the germline V gene are SGHRS and YFSETQ. The CDR3 extends over 14 amino acids. The CDR3 nucleotides are TGCGCCAGCAGTGTACCCTCGGGGAGCAATGAGCAGTTCTTC. Protein: CASSVPSGSNEQFF.

The V call is TRBV15, the J call TRBJ2-7; D call uncertain. The germline V and J ends were trimmed by 1 base and 7 bases, with 5 bases remaining between them. Germline V gives CDR1 LNHNV, CDR2 YYDKDF (reference sequence). This CDR3 has 11 amino acids. The CDR3 here is CATSRGREQYV. CDR3 nucleotide sequence: TGTGCCACCAGCAGAGGTAGGGAGCAGTACGTC.

J is TRBJ2-1 and V is TRBV25-1, with D possibly matching TRBD1 (6 bases). CDR3 length equals 15 residues. The V end lost 2 bases, the J end lost 8 bases, and 16 bases lay between the germline ends. Germline assignment: CDR1 MGHDK and CDR2 SYGVNS. Here the CDR3 reads CASSEPRQVSDEQFF. The CDR3, as DNA: TGTGCCAGCAGTGAACCCCGACAGGTTTCGGATGAGCAGTTCTTC.

V and J are TRBV21-1 and TRBJ2-1; the D call TRBD2 from the table was never checked on the DNA. TRBV21-1 is a listed pseudogene. The CDR3 runs to 13 residues. Here the CDR3 DNA reads TGTGCCAGCAGCAAAGTTAGATCTAATGAGCAGTTCTTC. This translates into CASSKVRSNEQFF.

The chain is built from TRBV5-1 and TRBJ2-3; a weak D match, TRBD2 (5 bases). Germline V gives CDR1 SGHRS, CDR2 YFSETQ. The CDR3 loop spans 15 amino acids. V was pared by 0 bases and J by 6 bases, with 14 bases between. The CDR3 nucleotides read TGCGCCAGCAGCTTGGCCCCGGGAAGTATGGATACGCAGTATTTT. Translated: CASSLAPGSMDTQYF.

This rearrangement joins TRBV19 to TRBJ2-7, with D maybe TRBD1 (6 bases). CDR3 length equals 15 residues. Trimming removed 1 base at V and 2 bases at J, with 12 bases between. Germline values: CDR1 LNHDA, CDR2 SQIVND (reference sequence). This chain's CDR3 is CASSIAAGATYEQYF. CDR3 sequence (DNA): TGTGCCAGTAGTATAGCGGCAGGGGCGACCTACGAGCAGTACTTC. The entire variable domain, with the rest obtained from reference TRBV19 and TRBJ2-7, is as follows: DGGITQSPKYLFRKEGQNVTLSCEQNLNHDAMYWYRQDPGQGLRLIYYSQIVNDFQKGDIAEGYSVSREKKESFPLTVTSAQKNPTAFYLCASSIAAGATYEQYFGPGTRLTVT.

The chain links TRBV10-3 to TRBJ2-1; no clear D gene. This CDR3 region has 14 residues. Germline CDR1 and CDR2: ENHRY and SYGVKD. The V end lost 6 bases, the J end lost 0 bases, and 9 bases lay between the germline ends. DNA of the CDR3: TGTGCCATCAGACTACTAAGCTCCTACAATGAGCAGTTCTTC. It translates to CAIRLLSSYNEQFF.

This chain links TRBV7-9 with TRBJ2-1; tentative D call: TRBD2 (5 bases). The germline gives CDR1 SEHNR, CDR2 FQNEAQ (reference sequence). V lost 1 base and J 4 bases, leaving 11 bases between the germline ends. CDR3 length equals 15 residues. The CDR3 here is CASSLVLSEYNEQFF. CDR3 DNA sequence: TGTGCCAGCAGCTTAGTTCTTAGCGAATACAATGAGCAGTTCTTC.

V is TRBV5-6 and J is TRBJ2-2; D is perhaps TRBD2 (6 bases). V lost 0 bases and J lost 5, with 14 bases in between. Germline loops: CDR1 SGHDT, CDR2 YYEEEE. The CDR3 sequence is 16 residues long. The CDR3 coding sequence is TGTGCCAGCAGCTTGGCCGCGGAGGGGCGGACCGGGGAGCTGTTTTTT. The encoded protein is CASSLAAEGRTGELFF.

This clone was seen a handful of times. V usage is TRBV21-1 and J usage is TRBJ2-1; the table's D call, TRBD1, has no DNA check behind it. TRBV21-1 is labeled a pseudogene. The length of the CDR3 is 13 residues. Here the CDR3 reads CAPGQRGYNEQFF. The CDR3 DNA sequence: TGTGCCCCTGGGCAAAGGGGGTACAATGAGCAGTTCTTC.

J is TRBJ2-1 and V is TRBV4-1, with D unclear. Trimming cost V 4 bases and J 0 bases, with 10 bases left between them. The CDR3 extends over 15 amino acids. The germline V gene has CDR1 MGHRA and CDR2 YSYEKL. This CDR3 is CASSRSESSYNEQFF. In nucleotides, the CDR3 is TGCGCCAGCAGCCGAAGCGAGAGCTCCTACAATGAGCAGTTCTTC.

The rearrangement uses TRBV15 and TRBJ2-1; no reliable D call. The CDR3 contains 18 residues. Germline V CDR1 and CDR2: LNHNV, YYDKDF (reference sequence). V was pared by 1 base and J by 0 bases, with 16 bases between. The CDR3 DNA reads TGTGCCACCAGCAGAGGCATAGTAGGATCTAGCTCCTACAATGAGCAGTTCTTC. It is translated as CATSRGIVGSSSYNEQFF.

The rearrangement joins TRBV11-2 to TRBJ2-1, with a possible D match to TRBD2 (5 bases). Between the trimmed V and J ends, which lost 5 bases and 8 bases, there was a span of 13 bases. CDR3 length: 13 residues. CDR1 and CDR2 from the germline V gene are SGHAT and FQNNGV. CDR3 coding DNA: TGTGCCAGCAGCCTATTTTGGGGAGATGAGCAGTTCTTC. Protein: CASSLFWGDEQFF.

V gene TRBV15 combines with J gene TRBJ2-7; D unclear. The V and J ends lost 0 bases and 7 bases respectively, with 13 bases between them. Per the germline V gene, CDR1 is LNHNV and CDR2 is YYDKDF (reference sequence). The CDR3 totals 14 residues. The CDR3 loop is CATSRDQGVREQYV. The DNA of the CDR3 is TGTGCCACCAGCAGAGACCAAGGCGTAAGGGAGCAGTACGTC.

The chain employs TRBV6-5 and TRBJ2-1; 7 positions agree with TRBD1. The CDR3 is 14 residues long. CDR1 and CDR2 (germline): MNHEY, SVGAGI. V shed 4 bases, J shed 5 bases, and the junction held 5 bases outside the gene matches. The CDR3 reads CASSLSRGNNEQFF. In nucleotides, the CDR3 is TGTGCCAGCAGTTTAAGCAGGGGGAACAATGAGCAGTTCTTC.

The chain couples TRBV18 to TRBJ2-5, with a possible D match to TRBD2 (6 bases). V was clipped by 4 bases and J by 5 bases, with 23 bases between them. Germline V gene sequence: CDR1 KGHSH, CDR2 LQKENI. The CDR3 is 17 amino acids. The CDR3 protein is CASSRLAQAGLYETQYF. In DNA form, the CDR3 reads TGTGCCAGCTCACGGCTAGCCCAAGCGGGTTTGTATGAGACCCAGTACTTC.

A note on this clone: A read error may produce the germline difference seen at one junction end. V is TRBV7-9 and J is TRBJ1-1; 9 nucleotides align to TRBD1. The CDR3 has 13 residues. Germline lookup yields CDR1 SEHNR and CDR2 FQNEAQ (reference sequence). CDR3 DNA: TGTTCCAGCAGTCTACAGGGGGCGACTGAAGCTTTCTTT. It codes for CSSSLQGATEAFF.

This chain links TRBV6-5 with TRBJ1-4; maybe TRBD1 (6 bases). This CDR3 contains 14 residues. CDR1 is MNHEY and CDR2 is SVGAGI in the germline V gene. Trimming took 7 bases from V and 4 from J, leaving 13 bases between them. CDR3 amino acids: CASNRGGGNEKLFF. In nucleotides, the CDR3 is TGTGCCAGCAACCGGGGAGGGGGTAATGAAAAACTGTTTTTT.

The V call is TRBV9, the J call TRBJ2-7; tentatively, D is TRBD1 (6 bases). CDR3 size: 13 residues. CDR1 is SGDLS and CDR2 is YYNGEE in the germline V gene. With 1 base removed from V and 6 bases from J, the gap between germline ends came to 11 bases. The CDR3 DNA reads TGTGCCAGCAGCGTACAGAGGGGGACCGAGCAGTACTTC. Residues: CASSVQRGTEQYF.

The chain couples TRBV5-1 to TRBJ1-6, with D uncertain. The V end lost 1 base, the J end lost 6 bases, and 14 bases lay between the germline ends. The CDR3 has 16 amino acids. Germline loops: CDR1 SGHRS, CDR2 YFSETQ. The CDR3 DNA is TGCGCCAGCAGCTTGTCAGCCTTTAGCACTAATTCACCCCTCCACTTT. This encodes CASSLSAFSTNSPLHF.

This rearrangement joins TRBV11-2 to TRBJ2-7; D is perhaps TRBD2 (5 bases). Germline V gene lookup returns CDR1 SGHAT and CDR2 FQNNGV. This CDR3 is 16 amino acids long. V was trimmed by 5 bases and J by 2 bases, leaving 19 bases between them. The CDR3 bases are TGTGCCAGCAGCCCCCCCGGTAATAGCGTAACCTACGAGCAGTACGTC. Protein product: CASSPPGNSVTYEQYV.

The chain uses TRBV19 and TRBJ1-2; 11 nucleotides align to TRBD1. V shed 5 bases and J 5 bases; nucleotides not matched to a gene: 7. CDR1 LNHDA and CDR2 SQIVND come from the germline V gene (reference sequence). This CDR3 has 15 amino acids. The CDR3: CASSGGGTGGYGYTF. The DNA for the CDR3 is TGTGCCAGTAGTGGAGGCGGGACAGGGGGGTATGGCTACACCTTC.

The rearrangement joins TRBV6-5 to TRBJ2-7; TRBD2 might be the D (5 bases). The ends were cut back, 6 bases at V and 7 bases at J, with 13 bases in the middle. The V gene's germline CDR1 is MNHEY and CDR2 SVGAGI. The CDR3 sequence is 12 residues long. The CDR3: CASRSSPGEQYF. DNA for the CDR3: TGTGCCAGCAGGAGTAGTCCGGGGGAGCAGTACTTC.

This clone was seen once. The chain employs TRBV11-2 and TRBJ2-7; TRBD1 aligns across 7 bases. The CDR3 consists of 15 residues. Germline lookup yields CDR1 SGHAT and CDR2 FQNNGV. V lost 0 bases and J lost 5; bases outside the gene matches: 7. As DNA, the CDR3 is TGTGCCAGCAGCTTAGAAGGCAGGGGGATTCACGAGCAGTACTTC. Residues: CASSLEGRGIHEQYF.